The 26 T cell receptor beta chains listed next were all sequenced from one sample in a study of cytomegalovirus exposure and HLA in healthy donors. With 60 Vbeta and 13 Jbeta primers, the PCR was carried out. The method was immunoSEQ multiplex PCR; TCRdb's version includes in-frame clones alone and lacks a portion of them. The sample records about 300,000 clones, roughly 89% being singletons. Material: PBMCs. The receptor set was obtained from a man aged 35 to 55 in good health and CMV-seropositive.

The chain links TRBV7-8 to TRBJ1-1; TRBD1 might be the D (5 bases). The CDR3 sequence is 15 residues long. V lost 1 base to trimming and J lost 6 bases, with 15 bases between them. Germline loops: CDR1 SGHVS, CDR2 FQNEAQ. CDR3 bases: TGTGCCAGCAGCTTAGTCGTGAGTCAGGGTTCTGAAGCTTTCTTT. This codes for CASSLVVSQGSEAFF. Full variable domain (missing parts from reference TRBV7-8 and TRBJ1-1): GAGVSQSPRYKVAKRGQDVALRCDPISGHVSLFWYQQALGQGPEFLTYFQNEAQLDKSGLPSDRFFAERPEGSVSTLKIQRTQQEDSAVYLCASSLVVSQGSEAFFGQGTRLTVV.

The chain carries TRBV19 and TRBJ2-7; TRBD2 aligns across 11 bases. After removal of 1 base from V and 0 bases from J, the junction contained 2 bases not matched to a gene. Germline CDR1 and CDR2: LNHDA and SQIVND (reference sequence). This CDR3 region has 16 residues. CDR3 DNA sequence: TGTGCCAGTAGTATAGCGACTAGCGGGAACTCCTACGAGCAGTACTTC. Its protein is CASSIATSGNSYEQYF.

The chain couples TRBV4-3 to TRBJ2-7; the match to TRBD1 covers 9 bases. V trimming: 1 base; J trimming: 4 bases; junction bases outside the gene matches: 2. This CDR3 is 14 amino acids long. The germline V gene encodes CDR1 LGHNA and CDR2 YSLEER. CDR3 amino acids: CASSQVGQGYEQYF. The CDR3 bases are TGCGCCAGCAGCCAAGTAGGACAGGGGTACGAGCAGTACTTC.

This chain joins TRBV5-4 and TRBJ2-3, with 8 positions matching TRBD2. Germline CDR1 and CDR2: SGHNT and YYREEE (reference sequence). J gave up 5 bases and V 0 bases, and 5 bases lay outside the gene matches. The CDR3 is made up of 15 amino acids. CDR3 region: CASSLVSGRQDTQYF. CDR3 coding DNA: TGTGCCAGCAGCTTGGTAAGCGGGAGACAAGATACGCAGTATTTT.

The V gene is TRBV2, the J gene TRBJ2-1, with 9 bases identical to TRBD1. With V trimmed by 6 bases and J by 7 bases, 13 bases remained unmatched. The CDR3 is 16 amino acids. Germline-derived CDR1 and CDR2 are SNHLY and FYNNEI. CDR3 protein: CASSRWNRGRVNEQFF. CDR3 bases: TGTGCCAGCAGCCGTTGGAACAGGGGGCGTGTGAATGAGCAGTTCTTC. The complete variable domain, with remaining parts taken from reference TRBV2 and TRBJ2-1, reads EPEVTQTPSHQVTQMGQEVILRCVPISNHLYFYWYRQILGQKVEFLVSFYNNEISEKSEIFDDQFSVERPDGSNFTLKIRSTKLEDSAMYFCASSRWNRGRVNEQFFGPGTRLTVL.

The chain uses TRBV28 and TRBJ2-7; perhaps TRBD1 as D (5 bases). Germline loops: CDR1 MDHEN, CDR2 SYDVKM. The CDR3 is 13 amino acids. The V gene lost 7 bases and the J gene lost 5 bases, with 15 bases spanning the gap. DNA for the CDR3: TGTGCCAGCATAGGTCGCAGGGCCCACGAGCAGTACTTC. Residues: CASIGRRAHEQYF. Complete variable domain (other parts from reference TRBV28 and TRBJ2-7): DVKVTQSSRYLVKRTGEKVFLECVQDMDHENMFWYRQDPGLGLRLIYFSYDVKMKEKGDIPEGYSVSREKKERFSLILESASTNQTSMYLCASIGRRAHEQYFGPGTRLTVT.

The J gene is TRBJ2-1, the V gene TRBV14; tentatively, D is TRBD2 (5 bases). Trimming cost V 0 bases and J 6 bases, with 12 bases left between them. In germline, CDR1 is SGHDN, CDR2 FVKESK. The CDR3 consists of 15 residues. For the CDR3, the DNA is TGTGCCAGCAGCCAAGAGTTCTGGCGGGTCAATGAGCAGTTCTTC. Translation gives CASSQEFWRVNEQFF.

The V call is TRBV15, the J call TRBJ1-2, with D possibly TRBD1 on 5 matching bases. Per germline, CDR1 LNHNV and CDR2 YYDKDF (reference sequence). V dropped 0 bases and J dropped 8 bases, with 10 bases sitting between them. The CDR3 consists of 13 residues. CDR3 sequence: CATSRDPGGGYTF. As DNA, the CDR3 is TGTGCCACCAGCAGAGATCCGGGGGGAGGCTACACCTTC.

The J gene is TRBJ2-7, the V gene TRBV19; 7 bases fit TRBD1. V trimming: 0 bases; J trimming: 6 bases; junction bases outside the gene matches: 2. Germline V gene data show CDR1 as LNHDA and CDR2 as SQIVND (reference sequence). The CDR3 runs 13 residues. The CDR3 spells CASSIDPGGEQYF. CDR3 nucleotides: TGTGCCAGTAGTATAGACCCAGGGGGCGAGCAGTACTTC.

The genes are TRBV28 and TRBJ1-2; D is undetermined. The ends were cut back, 6 bases at V and 1 base at J, with 3 bases in the middle. CDR3 size: 11 residues. Germline-derived CDR1 and CDR2 are MDHEN and SYDVKM. This CDR3 is CASRRNYGYTF. The CDR3 DNA reads TGTGCCAGCAGGCGTAACTATGGCTACACCTTC.

The V and J genes are TRBV6-5 and TRBJ1-2; a possible D gene is TRBD1 (5 bases). This CDR3 is 15 amino acids long. Germline CDR1 and CDR2: MNHEY and SVGAGI. The V and J ends lost 6 bases and 2 bases respectively, with 16 bases between them. The CDR3 nucleotides read TGTGCCAGCAGGGGGGGACTGCGTGAAAACTATGGCTACACCTTC. It yields the protein CASRGGLRENYGYTF.

This rearrangement joins TRBV25-1 to TRBJ2-5, with a weak D call TRBD1 (6 bases). The CDR3 is 17 residues long. V lost 3 bases, J lost 4 bases, and 21 bases lay in between. Per germline, CDR1 MGHDK and CDR2 SYGVNS. The CDR3 region has the DNA TGTGCCAGCAGTGATATAGGGGCCCAGGGGCTTTTAGAGACCCAGTACTTC. Amino acid sequence: CASSDIGAQGLLETQYF.

The chain carries TRBV7-8 and TRBJ2-1; 7 bases map to TRBD1. V shed 1 base and J 4 bases; nucleotides not matched to a gene: 10. The CDR3 loop spans 17 amino acids. Germline V gene lookup returns CDR1 SGHVS and CDR2 FQNEAQ. The CDR3 sequence is CASSLETGLLRYNEQFF. CDR3 nucleotide sequence: TGTGCCAGCAGCTTAGAGACAGGGCTATTAAGGTACAATGAGCAGTTCTTC.

The V and J genes are TRBV19 and TRBJ1-2, with 9 bases identical to TRBD1. CDR3 length: 15 residues. CDR1 is LNHDA and CDR2 is SQIVND in the germline V gene (reference sequence). The junction had 6 bases not matched to a gene; V was cut back by 5 bases and J by 2 bases. As DNA, the CDR3 is TGTGCCAGTAGTTCCGCCGGGACAGGGAACTATGGCTACACCTTC. Encoded protein: CASSSAGTGNYGYTF.

The chain's CDR3 is CAWSGIAAQETQYF. In DNA form, the CDR3 reads TGTGCCTGGAGCGGAATCGCGGCGCAAGAGACCCAGTACTTC. This chain links TRBV30 with TRBJ2-5, with unresolved D. The V gene's germline CDR1 is GTSNPN and CDR2 SVGIG (reference sequence). The germline V and J ends were trimmed by 3 bases and 2 bases, with 13 bases remaining between them. The CDR3 covers 14 residues.

This clone was observed a handful of times. The J gene is TRBJ2-1, the V gene TRBV5-1; TRBD2 matches at 9 bases. Looked up from germline, CDR1 is SGHRS and CDR2 is YFSETQ. Losses at the gene ends were 4 bases for V and 4 bases for J; bases not matched to a gene: 9. The CDR3 sequence is 16 residues long. CDR3 protein: CASSINPSGAYNEQFF. The CDR3 nucleotides read TGCGCCAGCAGCATTAACCCTAGCGGGGCATACAATGAGCAGTTCTTC.

The chain has TRBV7-8 and TRBJ2-1; 15 nucleotides agree with TRBD2. The V gene's germline CDR1 is SGHVS and CDR2 FQNEAQ. The CDR3 spans 17 residues. With 3 bases clipped from V and 6 bases from J, the junction kept 6 bases outside the gene matches. As DNA, the CDR3 is TGTGCCAGCAGCTTGGGGACTAGCGGGAGGAACCTCAATGAGCAGTTCTTC. This sequence encodes CASSLGTSGRNLNEQFF. Full variable domain (outside the CDR3, taken from reference TRBV7-8 and TRBJ2-1): GAGVSQSPRYKVAKRGQDVALRCDPISGHVSLFWYQQALGQGPEFLTYFQNEAQLDKSGLPSDRFFAERPEGSVSTLKIQRTQQEDSAVYLCASSLGTSGRNLNEQFFGPGTRLTVL.

The J gene is TRBJ1-2, the V gene TRBV5-1; the match to TRBD1 covers 8 bases. The germline V gene encodes CDR1 SGHRS and CDR2 YFSETQ. Trimming cost V 5 bases and J 7 bases; bases outside gene matches: 4. The CDR3 sequence is 12 residues long. Here the CDR3 DNA reads TGCGCCAGCAGTTATCAGGGGGCTGGCTACACCTTC. Translated, it gives CASSYQGAGYTF.

The chain joins TRBV29-1 to TRBJ1-4; D gene uncertain. This CDR3 has 14 amino acids. With 7 bases removed from V and 2 bases from J, the gap between germline ends came to 14 bases. Germline loops: CDR1 SQVTM, CDR2 ANQGSEA. In nucleotides, the CDR3 is TGCAGCGGCTTGGGTGCGGGGACTAATGAAAAACTGTTTTTT. This encodes CSGLGAGTNEKLFF.

This clone was detected only a few times. The gene calls are TRBV9 and TRBJ1-1, with D tentatively TRBD1 (6 bases). The CDR3 is made up of 14 amino acids. Looked up from germline, CDR1 is SGDLS and CDR2 is YYNGEE. V was trimmed by 0 bases and J by 2 bases, leaving 8 bases between them. CDR3 bases: TGTGCCAGCAGCGTAGGGGACATAAACACTGAAGCTTTCTTT. Its translation is CASSVGDINTEAFF. Combining the CDR3 with reference TRBV9 and TRBJ1-1 gives the whole variable domain DSGVTQTPKHLITATGQRVTLRCSPRSGDLSVYWYQQSLDQGLQFLIQYYNGEERAKGNILERFSAQQFPDLHSELNLSSLELGDSALYFCASSVGDINTEAFFGQGTRLTVV.

The J gene is TRBJ1-5, the V gene TRBV5-6; D is uncertain. V gave up 1 base and J gave up 3 bases, with 8 bases separating them. This CDR3 comprises 14 residues. The germline V gene encodes CDR1 SGHDT and CDR2 YYEEEE. The CDR3 spells CASSLYQINQPQHF. The CDR3 coding sequence is TGTGCCAGCAGCTTGTATCAGATCAATCAGCCCCAGCATTTT.

The chain joins TRBV28 to TRBJ1-5, with 7 bases that match TRBD1. Germline CDR1 MDHEN, CDR2 SYDVKM. Germline trimming cut 5 bases from V and 6 bases from J; bases unmatched to any gene: 7. There are 14 residues in the CDR3. The CDR3 protein is CASSPHRGGQPQHF. The CDR3 DNA reads TGTGCCAGCAGTCCTCACAGGGGCGGTCAGCCCCAGCATTTT.

This chain connects TRBV27 to TRBJ2-7, with 14 positions matching TRBD2. Per the germline V gene, CDR1 is MNHEY and CDR2 is SMNVEV (reference sequence). The trim removed 4 bases at V and 4 bases at J, leaving 12 bases unmatched. There are 18 residues in the CDR3. The CDR3 sequence is CASSSGGTSGRRAYEQYF. The DNA for the CDR3 is TGTGCCAGCAGTTCAGGGGGGACTAGCGGGAGAAGAGCTTACGAGCAGTACTTC.

V usage is TRBV5-1 and J usage is TRBJ1-2; perhaps TRBD1 as D (5 bases). The CDR3 is 14 residues long. Per germline, CDR1 SGHRS and CDR2 YFSETQ. V was pared by 7 bases and J by 1 base, with 14 bases between. The CDR3 DNA reads as TGCGCCAGCGGGGGGGGTGAGGATAACTATGGCTACACCTTC. Translating it yields CASGGGEDNYGYTF.

V gene TRBV7-8 combines with J gene TRBJ2-6; D not resolved. Germline V gene sequence: CDR1 SGHVS, CDR2 FQNEAQ. V dropped 2 bases and J dropped 4 bases, with 9 bases sitting between them. This CDR3 is 15 amino acids long. CDR3 DNA: TGTGCCAGCAGCTTAAGACATACCGGGGCCAACGTCCTGACTTTC. Protein: CASSLRHTGANVLTF. Variable domain in full (rest from reference TRBV7-8 and TRBJ2-6): GAGVSQSPRYKVAKRGQDVALRCDPISGHVSLFWYQQALGQGPEFLTYFQNEAQLDKSGLPSDRFFAERPEGSVSTLKIQRTQQEDSAVYLCASSLRHTGANVLTFGAGSRLTVL.

The chain recombines TRBV7-9 with TRBJ1-5; 12 bases are a match to TRBD1. The CDR3 runs to 15 residues. The V gene's germline CDR1 is SEHNR and CDR2 FQNEAQ (reference sequence). Trimming cost V 3 bases and J 7 bases; bases outside gene matches: 4. This CDR3 is CASSLGQGAIQPQHF. The DNA for the CDR3 is TGTGCCAGCAGCTTGGGACAGGGGGCTATCCAGCCCCAGCATTTT.